The T cell receptor (beta chain) under discussion was sequenced for a study of tumor and adjacent non-tumor tissue in lung cancer. About the research overall: Samples averaged about 4.17 million productive TCRbeta reads each. Broader study findings: In normal lung, the top 100 clones were significantly more dominant than in tumor.

Turning to this clonotype: Antigen: not known.

This sample's RNA came from whole unsorted tissue. Three rounds of nested PCR, following a modified ARM-PCR protocol, produced the TCRbeta library. TCRdb used MiXCR to reprocess the multiplex PCR reads, holding one entry per CDR3 protein. The sample has under 150,000 distinct CDR3 sequences; around three fifths are singletons. The ends lost 8 bases at V and 3 bases at J; junction bases unmatched: 2. CDR1 SEHNR and CDR2 FQNEAQ come from the germline V gene (reference sequence). The CDR3 totals 12 residues. The chain combines TRBV7-9 with TRBJ2-3, with 7 bases lining up with TRBD2. The specimen sequenced was lung tumor tissue. This TCR was recovered from a man between 25 and 39 years old with non-small cell lung cancer. This chain's CDR3 is CASRGGTDTQYF. CDR3 nucleotides: TGTGCCAGCCGGGGAGGGACAGATACGCAGTATTTT.